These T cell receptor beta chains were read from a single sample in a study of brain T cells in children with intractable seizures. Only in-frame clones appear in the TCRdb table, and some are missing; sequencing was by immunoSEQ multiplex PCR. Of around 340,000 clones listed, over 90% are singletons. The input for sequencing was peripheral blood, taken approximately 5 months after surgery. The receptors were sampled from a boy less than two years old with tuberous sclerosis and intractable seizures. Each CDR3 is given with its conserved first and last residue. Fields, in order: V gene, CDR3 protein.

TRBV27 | CASSPRQGDYGYTF
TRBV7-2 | CASSLASGDTDTQYF
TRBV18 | CASSPPGTPSNQPQHF
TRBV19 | CASSIAASGKWRNEQFF
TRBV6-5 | CASRRRDRVPEQYF
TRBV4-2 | CASSDWRDGYTF
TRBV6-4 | CASSSTGTGAYGYTF
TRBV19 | CASSIVRGDTEAFF
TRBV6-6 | CASSQDTPGDQPQHF
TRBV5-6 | CASSGPETQYF
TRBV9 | CASSVEGGRYGYTF
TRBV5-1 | CASSLTGNNQPQHF
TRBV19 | CASSIEQGSGYTF
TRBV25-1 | CASSEAPNRAAFF
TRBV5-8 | CASSSLARPSYEQYF
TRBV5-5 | CASSLAAYANSPLHF
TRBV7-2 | CASSITGLYTEAFF
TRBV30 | CAWSLKTAGLTNEKLFF
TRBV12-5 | CASHTDTQYF
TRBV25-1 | CASSEPQHF
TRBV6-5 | CASSYRATPGGTEAFF
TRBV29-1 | CSVVQGGRNTIYF
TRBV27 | CASSLANSPLHF
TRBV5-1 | CASSSVGHQNTEAFF
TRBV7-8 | CASSLRDRPGETQYF
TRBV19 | CASSLGQPSYEQYF
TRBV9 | CASSTRQVWALSPLHF
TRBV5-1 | CASFSGSDEQYF
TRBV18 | CASSPGINLGQTYSNQPQHF
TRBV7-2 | CASSPRGTSGTYEQYF
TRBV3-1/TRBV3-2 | CASSHLSRVNEQFF